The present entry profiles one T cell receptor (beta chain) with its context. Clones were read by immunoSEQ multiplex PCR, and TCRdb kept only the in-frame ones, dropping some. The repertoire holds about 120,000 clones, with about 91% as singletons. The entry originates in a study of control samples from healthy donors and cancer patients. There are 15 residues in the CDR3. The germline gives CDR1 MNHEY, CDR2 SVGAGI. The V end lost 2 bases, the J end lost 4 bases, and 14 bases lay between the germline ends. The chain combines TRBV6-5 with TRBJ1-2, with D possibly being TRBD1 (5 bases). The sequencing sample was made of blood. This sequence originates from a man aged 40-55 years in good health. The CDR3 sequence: CASSYRQGPSYGYTF. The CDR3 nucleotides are TGTGCCAGCAGTTACCGGCAGGGACCGAGCTATGGCTACACCTTC.